Below are 2 T cell receptor beta chains sequenced from a single sample in a study of OX40 agonist ivuxolimab in advanced cancers. Sequencing used immunoSEQ multiplex PCR; TCRdb keeps in-frame clones, though not all of them. The table shows over 20,000 clones, with 70% to 90% occurring only once. The material sequenced was CD4+ or CD8+ T cells sorted from blood, taken in a trial of the OX40 agonist ivuxolimab. All receptors derive from an adult with an advanced solid tumor such as melanoma, head and neck, liver or kidney cancer.

The chain employs TRBV4-2 and TRBJ2-6; no firm D call. Trimming shortened V by 4 bases and J by 0 bases, and 10 bases separated the two germline ends. Looked up from germline, CDR1 is LGHNA and CDR2 is YNFKEQ. The CDR3 covers 16 residues. CDR3 residues: CASSRPLPSGANVLTF. The CDR3 DNA sequence: TGTGCCAGCAGCCGACCTTTGCCCTCTGGGGCCAACGTCCTGACTTTC.

This chain uses TRBV29-1 with TRBJ2-1; TRBD1 or TRBD2 may be the D gene (5 bases each). This CDR3 has 13 amino acids. Between the trimmed V and J ends, which lost 6 bases and 7 bases, there was a span of 16 bases. Looked up from germline, CDR1 is SQVTM and CDR2 is ANQGSEA. The CDR3 protein is CSVQGGTWNEQFF. The CDR3 DNA follows: TGCAGCGTCCAGGGTGGGACGTGGAATGAGCAGTTCTTC.